These T cell receptor beta chains were read from a single sample in a study of cytomegalovirus exposure and HLA in healthy donors. TCRdb keeps only in-frame clones here, not all; method: immunoSEQ multiplex PCR. This sample has around 140,000 clones, with about 70% found just once. The sample was PBMCs. These receptors all come from a male donor in good health and CMV-seronegative. The CDR3 runs from the conserved cysteine through the conserved F or W. D genes are given only for firm matches. Some rows mark clone size as missing; the rest say once, few, many or name a class of expanded clone.

clone_size	v_call	d_call	j_call	cdr3_aa	cdr3_nt
.	TRBV5-1	TRBD1	TRBJ2-7	CASSLQGALNEQYF	TGCGCCAGCAGCTTACAGGGGGCTCTTAACGAGCAGTACTTC
few	TRBV11-2	.	TRBJ2-1	CASSTWAGMYNEQFF	TGTGCCAGCAGCACATGGGCAGGGATGTACAATGAGCAGTTCTTC
.	TRBV5-1	.	TRBJ1-5	CASSPLPGNQPQHF	TGCGCCAGCAGCCCCCTCCCAGGGAATCAGCCCCAGCATTTT
once	TRBV27	TRBD2	TRBJ2-7	CASSWGGSSYEQYF	TGTGCCAGCAGTTGGGGAGGGAGCTCCTACGAGCAGTACTTC
few	TRBV5-6	.	TRBJ2-3	CASSRPGEVTQYF	TGTGCCAGCAGCCGGCCAGGGGAAGTCACGCAGTATTTT
.	TRBV6-5	.	TRBJ1-2	CASSLDRSSYGYTF	TGTGCCAGCAGCCTAGACAGGTCTTCTTATGGCTACACCTTC
.	TRBV5-4	.	TRBJ2-7	CASSPKSSYEQYF	TGTGCCAGCAGCCCTAAGAGCTCCTACGAGCAGTACTTC
.	TRBV7-2	.	TRBJ1-5	CASSLRGGDQPQHF	TGTGCCAGCAGCTTACGGGGTGGTGACCAGCCCCAGCATTTT
few	TRBV14	TRBD1	TRBJ2-7	CASSSPGQGYEQYF	TGTGCCAGCAGCTCACCGGGACAGGGCTACGAGCAGTACTTC
few	TRBV9	TRBD2	TRBJ2-5	CASSVVAGGETQYF	TGTGCCAGCAGCGTAGTAGCGGGAGGAGAGACCCAGTACTTC
.	TRBV7-6	.	TRBJ2-5	CASSSITGYFETQYF	TGTGCCAGCAGCTCAATCACAGGGTATTTTGAGACCCAGTACTTC
.	TRBV4-2	TRBD1	TRBJ1-4	CASSQVQGATNEKLFF	TGTGCCAGCAGCCAAGTCCAGGGGGCCACTAATGAAAAACTGTTTTTT
.	TRBV13	TRBD2	TRBJ2-5	CASSLDGSGGAAETQYF	TGTGCCAGCAGCTTAGACGGTAGCGGGGGGGCGGCGGAGACCCAGTACTTC
.	TRBV23-1	.	TRBJ1-5	CASSQQTPGFGVQPQHF	TGCGCCAGCAGCCAACAGACGCCAGGGTTTGGGGTGCAGCCCCAGCATTTT
.	TRBV9	TRBD2	TRBJ2-1	CASSVAGAGIGNNEQFF	TGTGCCAGCAGCGTAGCCGGAGCGGGAATTGGAAACAATGAGCAGTTCTTC
once	TRBV5-1	TRBD2	TRBJ2-2	CASSGLAEGGELFF	TGCGCCAGCAGCGGGCTAGCGGAAGGCGGGGAGCTGTTTTTT
.	TRBV2	TRBD1	TRBJ1-5	CASSRDRGDIQPQHF	TGTGCCAGCAGCCGGGACAGGGGGGACATTCAGCCCCAGCATTTT
.	TRBV18	TRBD2	TRBJ2-5	CASSPLAGHQETQYF	TGTGCCAGCTCCCCACTAGCGGGCCACCAAGAGACCCAGTACTTC